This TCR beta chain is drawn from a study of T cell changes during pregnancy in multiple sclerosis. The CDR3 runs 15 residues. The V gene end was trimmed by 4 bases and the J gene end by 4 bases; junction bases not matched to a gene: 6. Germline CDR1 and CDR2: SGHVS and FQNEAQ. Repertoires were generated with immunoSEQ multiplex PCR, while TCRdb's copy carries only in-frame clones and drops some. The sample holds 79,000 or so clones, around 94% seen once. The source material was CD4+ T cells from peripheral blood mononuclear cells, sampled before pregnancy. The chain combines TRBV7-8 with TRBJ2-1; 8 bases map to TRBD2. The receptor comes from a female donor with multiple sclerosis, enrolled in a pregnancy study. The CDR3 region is CASSSRLARYNEQFF. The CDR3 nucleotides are TGTGCCAGCAGCTCCCGACTAGCGAGATACAATGAGCAGTTCTTC.